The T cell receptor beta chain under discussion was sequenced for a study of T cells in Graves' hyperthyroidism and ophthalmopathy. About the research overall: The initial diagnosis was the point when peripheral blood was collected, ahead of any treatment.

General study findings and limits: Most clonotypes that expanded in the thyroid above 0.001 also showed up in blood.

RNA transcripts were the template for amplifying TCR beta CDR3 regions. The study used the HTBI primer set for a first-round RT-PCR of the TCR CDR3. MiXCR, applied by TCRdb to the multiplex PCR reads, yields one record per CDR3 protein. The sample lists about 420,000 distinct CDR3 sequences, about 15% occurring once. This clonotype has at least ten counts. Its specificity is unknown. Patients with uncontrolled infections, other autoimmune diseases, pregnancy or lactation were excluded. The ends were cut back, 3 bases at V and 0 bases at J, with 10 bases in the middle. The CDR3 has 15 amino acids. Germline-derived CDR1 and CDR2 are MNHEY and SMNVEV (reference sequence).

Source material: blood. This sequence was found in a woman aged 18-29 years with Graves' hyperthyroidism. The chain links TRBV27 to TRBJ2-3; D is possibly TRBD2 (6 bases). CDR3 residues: CASSFNGGSTDTQYF. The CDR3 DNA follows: TGTGCCAGCAGTTTCAACGGGGGTAGCACAGATACGCAGTATTTT.